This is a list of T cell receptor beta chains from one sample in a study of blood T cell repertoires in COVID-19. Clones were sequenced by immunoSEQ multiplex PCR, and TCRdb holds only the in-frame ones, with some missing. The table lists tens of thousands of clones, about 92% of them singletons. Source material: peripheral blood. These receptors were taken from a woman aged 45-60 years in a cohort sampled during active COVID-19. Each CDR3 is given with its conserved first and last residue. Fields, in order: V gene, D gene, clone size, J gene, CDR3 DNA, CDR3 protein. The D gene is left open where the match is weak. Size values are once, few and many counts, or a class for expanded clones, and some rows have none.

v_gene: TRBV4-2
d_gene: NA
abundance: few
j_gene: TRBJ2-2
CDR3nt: TGTGCCAGCAGCCAAGATTCCACCAGGTACACCGGGGAGCTGTTTTTT
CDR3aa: CASSQDSTRYTGELFF

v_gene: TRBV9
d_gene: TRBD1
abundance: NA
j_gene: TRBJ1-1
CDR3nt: TGTGCCAGCAGCGCCAATGCGGACAGGCAGGGTATGAACACTGAAGCTTTCTTT
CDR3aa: CASSANADRQGMNTEAFF

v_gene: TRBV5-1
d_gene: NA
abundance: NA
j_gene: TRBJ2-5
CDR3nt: TGCGCCAGCAGCTTGGAATCCTCCGGGACACTGAAAGAGACCCAGTACTTC
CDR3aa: CASSLESSGTLKETQYF

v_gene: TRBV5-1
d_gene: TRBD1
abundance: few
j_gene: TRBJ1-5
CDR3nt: TGCGCCAGCAGCTTGGATGGACAGGGTGTACGGCCCCAGCATTTT
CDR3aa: CASSLDGQGVRPQHF

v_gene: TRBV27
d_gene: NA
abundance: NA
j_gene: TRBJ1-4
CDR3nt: TGTGCCAGCAGTCGGCAGGTTAGAACTAATGAAAAACTGTTTTTT
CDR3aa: CASSRQVRTNEKLFF

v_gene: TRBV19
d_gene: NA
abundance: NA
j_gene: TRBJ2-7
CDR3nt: TGTGCCAGTAGACAGGCTATCTACGAGCAGTACTTC
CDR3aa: CASRQAIYEQYF

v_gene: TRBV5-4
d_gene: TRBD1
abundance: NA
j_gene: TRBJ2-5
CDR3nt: TGTGCCAGCAGCCCGGACAGGGTGAGACAAGAGACCCAGTACTTC
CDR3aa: CASSPDRVRQETQYF

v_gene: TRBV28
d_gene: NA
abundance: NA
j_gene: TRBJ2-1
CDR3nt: TGTGCCAGCAGTCCCTTCCGGGAGTCTTTCAATGAGCAGTTCTTC
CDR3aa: CASSPFRESFNEQFF

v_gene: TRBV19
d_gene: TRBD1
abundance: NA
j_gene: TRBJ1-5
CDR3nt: TGTGCCAGTAGTATGCGCAGGGGGAATCAGCCCCAGCATTTT
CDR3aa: CASSMRRGNQPQHF

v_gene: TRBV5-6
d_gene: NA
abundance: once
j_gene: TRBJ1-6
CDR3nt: TGTGCCAGCAGCTTGGAAGGACAGAGGGGAACCATCTATAATTCACCCCTCCACTTT
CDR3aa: CASSLEGQRGTIYNSPLHF

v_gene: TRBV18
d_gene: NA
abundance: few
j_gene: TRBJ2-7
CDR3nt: TGTGCCAGCGCGACAGGAGCCCCCTACGAGCAGTACTTC
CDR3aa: CASATGAPYEQYF

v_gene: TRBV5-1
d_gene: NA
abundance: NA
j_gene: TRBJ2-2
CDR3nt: TGCGCCAGCAACCGAGGCCGGGACTGGTCGAACACCGGGGAGCTGTTTTTT
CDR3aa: CASNRGRDWSNTGELFF

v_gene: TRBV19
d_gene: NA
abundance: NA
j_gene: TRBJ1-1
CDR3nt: TGTGCCAGTAGTATATCTTTCGGGTCGAACACTGAAGCTTTCTTT
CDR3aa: CASSISFGSNTEAFF

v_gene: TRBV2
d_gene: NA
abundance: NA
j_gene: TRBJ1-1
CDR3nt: TGTGCCATCCTCGAACTAGGTTATAACACTGAAGCTTTCTTT
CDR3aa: CAILELGYNTEAFF

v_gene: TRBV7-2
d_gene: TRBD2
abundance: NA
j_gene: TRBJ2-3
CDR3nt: TGTGCCGGCATTAGCGGGAGGGCCCCAGATACGCAGTATTTT
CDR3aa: CAGISGRAPDTQYF

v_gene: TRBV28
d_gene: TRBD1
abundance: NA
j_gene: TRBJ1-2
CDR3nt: TGTGCCAGCAGGACTCCGGGGACAGTCACTAACTATGGCTACACCTTC
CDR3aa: CASRTPGTVTNYGYTF

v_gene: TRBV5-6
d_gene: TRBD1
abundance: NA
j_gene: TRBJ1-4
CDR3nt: TGTGCCAGCAGCAACCGGGACAGGCAAGATGAAAAACTGTTTTTT
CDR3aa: CASSNRDRQDEKLFF

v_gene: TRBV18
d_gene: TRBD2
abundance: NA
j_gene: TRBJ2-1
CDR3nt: TGTGCCAGCTCACCACCGACGGGAGGCCCTTTTGGGGATGAGCAGTTCTTC
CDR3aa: CASSPPTGGPFGDEQFF

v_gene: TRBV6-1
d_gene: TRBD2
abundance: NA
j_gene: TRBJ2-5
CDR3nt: TGTGCCAGCAGTGAAGGGTGGACTAGCGGGAGTCAGTGGGAGACCCAGTACTTC
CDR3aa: CASSEGWTSGSQWETQYF

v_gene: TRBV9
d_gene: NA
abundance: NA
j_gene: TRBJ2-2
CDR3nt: TGTGCCAGCAGCGTAGTCGTCACCGGGGAGCTGTTTTTT
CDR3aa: CASSVVVTGELFF

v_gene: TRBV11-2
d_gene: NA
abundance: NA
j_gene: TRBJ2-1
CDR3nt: TGTGCCAGCAGCTCCCCCGCGACAAGCGATAGGGGAAATGAGCAGTTCTTC
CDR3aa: CASSSPATSDRGNEQFF

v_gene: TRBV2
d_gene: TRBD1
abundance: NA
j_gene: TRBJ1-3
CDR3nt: TGTGCCAGCAGTTGGACAGGGACAGGAAACACCATATATTTT
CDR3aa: CASSWTGTGNTIYF

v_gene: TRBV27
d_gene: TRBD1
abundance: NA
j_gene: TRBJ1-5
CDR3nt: TGTGCCAGCAGTTTCAACAGGGGCGGTCAGCCCCAGCATTTT
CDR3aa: CASSFNRGGQPQHF

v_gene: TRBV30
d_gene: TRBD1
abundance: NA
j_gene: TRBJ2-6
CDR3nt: TGTGCCTGGAGGGGTGAGGCAGGGGGCTCTGGGGCCAACGTCCTGACTTTC
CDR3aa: CAWRGEAGGSGANVLTF

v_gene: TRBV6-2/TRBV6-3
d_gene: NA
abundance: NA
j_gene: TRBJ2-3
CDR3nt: TGTGCCAGCACCCCCTCTGTTAAGAAGCGAAGCACAGATACGCAGTATTTT
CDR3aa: CASTPSVKKRSTDTQYF

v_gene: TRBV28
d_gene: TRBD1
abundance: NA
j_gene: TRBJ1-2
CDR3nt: TGTGCCAGCAGTCCTCGGACAGGGCTTAACTATGGCTACACCTTC
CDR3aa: CASSPRTGLNYGYTF

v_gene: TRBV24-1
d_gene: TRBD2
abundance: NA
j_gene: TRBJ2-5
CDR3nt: TGTGCCACCAGTGATGAAAGGCGGGGAGGGGAGACCCAGTACTTC
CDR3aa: CATSDERRGGETQYF

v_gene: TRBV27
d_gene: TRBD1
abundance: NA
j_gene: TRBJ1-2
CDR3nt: TGTGCCAGCAGCAGCCTCCGACAGGGCGGCTACACCTTC
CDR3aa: CASSSLRQGGYTF

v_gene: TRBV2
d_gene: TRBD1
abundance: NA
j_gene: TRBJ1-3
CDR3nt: TGTGCCAGCAGTTTGACAGGGTTCGTTGGAAACACCATATATTTT
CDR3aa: CASSLTGFVGNTIYF

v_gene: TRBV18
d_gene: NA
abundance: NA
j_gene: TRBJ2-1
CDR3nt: TGTGCCAGCTCACCCCTGGGCGACCGAAACAATGAGCAGTTCTTC
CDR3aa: CASSPLGDRNNEQFF

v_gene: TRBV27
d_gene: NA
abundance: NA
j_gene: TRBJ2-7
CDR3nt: TGTGCCAGCAGTTCCCATCTGAGGGAAATTGTGTACGAGCAGTACTTC
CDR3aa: CASSSHLREIVYEQYF

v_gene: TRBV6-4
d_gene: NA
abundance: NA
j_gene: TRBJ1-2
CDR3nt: TGTGCCAGCAGTCAGGGGTCGTTTGGCTACACCTTC
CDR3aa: CASSQGSFGYTF

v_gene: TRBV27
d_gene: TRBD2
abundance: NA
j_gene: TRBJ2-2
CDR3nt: TGTGCCAGCAGTTTACTATGGGACTACGCCGGGGAGCTGTTTTTT
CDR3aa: CASSLLWDYAGELFF

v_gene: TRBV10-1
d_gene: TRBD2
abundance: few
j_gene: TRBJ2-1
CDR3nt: TGCGCCAGCAGTGAGTGGACCGGGACTAGCGGGAGTGCATTCTTC
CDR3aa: CASSEWTGTSGSAFF

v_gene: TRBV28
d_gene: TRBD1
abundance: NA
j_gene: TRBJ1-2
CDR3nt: TGTGCCAGCGCGGAGTACAGGGGGCAGAGCTATGGCTACACCTTC
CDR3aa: CASAEYRGQSYGYTF

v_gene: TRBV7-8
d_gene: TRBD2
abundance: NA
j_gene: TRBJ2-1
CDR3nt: TGTGCCAGCAGCTTACCCCGAAGACTAGCGAAGTACAATGAGCAGTTCTTC
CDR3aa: CASSLPRRLAKYNEQFF

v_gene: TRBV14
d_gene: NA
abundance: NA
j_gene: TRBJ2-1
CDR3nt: TGTGCCAGCAGCCCCAAACTAGTTGGCGCCGGTGAGCAGTTCTTC
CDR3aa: CASSPKLVGAGEQFF

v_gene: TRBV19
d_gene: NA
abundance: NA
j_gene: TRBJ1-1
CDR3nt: TGTGCCAGTAGTCCATATGGACAGTCAGAAGCTTTCTTT
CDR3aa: CASSPYGQSEAFF

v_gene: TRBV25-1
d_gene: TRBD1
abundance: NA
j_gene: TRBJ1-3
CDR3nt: TGTGCCAGCGCCCCGGGACAGGGGTCCCTACGCTCTGGAAACACCATATATTTT
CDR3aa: CASAPGQGSLRSGNTIYF

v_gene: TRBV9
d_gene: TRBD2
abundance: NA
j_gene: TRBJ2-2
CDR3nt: TGTGCCAGCAGCGTTGGGGGGGCGAACACCGGGGAGCTGTTTTTT
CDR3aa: CASSVGGANTGELFF

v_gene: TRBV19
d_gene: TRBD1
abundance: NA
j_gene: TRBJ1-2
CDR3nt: TGTGCCAGTAGCCCGGACAGGGGCTATGACTATGGCTACACCTTC
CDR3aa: CASSPDRGYDYGYTF

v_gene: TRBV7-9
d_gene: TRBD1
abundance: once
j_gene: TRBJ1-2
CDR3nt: TGTGCCAGCAGCTTCGCCGCCGGGACAGGGGGCTACTATGGCTACACCTTC
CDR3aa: CASSFAAGTGGYYGYTF

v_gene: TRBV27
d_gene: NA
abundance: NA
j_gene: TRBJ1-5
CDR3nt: TGTGCCAGCAGTCCTCATACAGGGACCCAGCCCCAGCATTTT
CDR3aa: CASSPHTGTQPQHF

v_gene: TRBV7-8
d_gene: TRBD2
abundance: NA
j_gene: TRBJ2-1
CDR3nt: TGTGCCAGCAGCTTGGGTAGCGGGAGGACCTACAATGAGCAGTTCTTC
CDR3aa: CASSLGSGRTYNEQFF

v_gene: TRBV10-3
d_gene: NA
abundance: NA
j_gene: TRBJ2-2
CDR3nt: TGTGCCATCATGAGGTCACAGGGAAACACCGGGGAGCTGTTTTTT
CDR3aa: CAIMRSQGNTGELFF

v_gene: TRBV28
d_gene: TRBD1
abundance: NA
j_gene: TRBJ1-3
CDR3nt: TGTGCCAGCAGCTCCCGGCAGGGGGTGAGTTTT
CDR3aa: CASSSRQGVSF

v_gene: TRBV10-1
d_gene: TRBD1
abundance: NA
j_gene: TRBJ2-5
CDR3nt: TGCGCCAGCGCCCGACAGGGCGCAGGGGAGACCCAGTACTTC
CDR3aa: CASARQGAGETQYF

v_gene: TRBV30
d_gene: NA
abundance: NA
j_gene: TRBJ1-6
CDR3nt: TGTGCCTGGACAGATTCACCCCTCCACTTT
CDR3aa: CAWTDSPLHF

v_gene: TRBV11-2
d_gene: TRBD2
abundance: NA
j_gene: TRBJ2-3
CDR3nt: TGTGCCAGCAGCTTAGGGCGGGCTAGCGGAGGCGCAGATACGCAGTATTTT
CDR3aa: CASSLGRASGGADTQYF

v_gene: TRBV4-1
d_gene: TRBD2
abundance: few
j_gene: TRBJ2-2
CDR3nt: TGCGCCAGCAGCCAAGTGGACCTGGGACTACGCACCGGGGAGCTGTTTTTT
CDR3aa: CASSQVDLGLRTGELFF

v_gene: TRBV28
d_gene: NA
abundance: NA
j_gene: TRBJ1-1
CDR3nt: TGTGCCAGCAGTTTATCCTCTTTACAGGGTGAAGCTTTCTTT
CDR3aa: CASSLSSLQGEAFF

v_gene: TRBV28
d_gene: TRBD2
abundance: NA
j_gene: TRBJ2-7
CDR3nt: TGTGCCAGCAGTTTCGCGGGAGAGAACTACGAGCAGTACTTC
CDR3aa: CASSFAGENYEQYF

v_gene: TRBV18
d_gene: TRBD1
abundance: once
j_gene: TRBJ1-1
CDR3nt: TGTGCCAGCTCCCGAGGGACAGGGGCTTCGGGCAGGAGTGAAGCTTTCTTT
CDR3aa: CASSRGTGASGRSEAFF

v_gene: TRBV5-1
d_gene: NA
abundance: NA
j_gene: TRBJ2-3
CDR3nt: TGCGCCAGCAGCTTGGCCCGAGGTGCGGGCGGCACAGATACGCAGTATTTT
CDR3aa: CASSLARGAGGTDTQYF

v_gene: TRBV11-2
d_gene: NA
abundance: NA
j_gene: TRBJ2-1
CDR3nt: TGTGCCAGCAGCTTAGAAGCGGCTAGTTACAATGAGCAGTTCTTC
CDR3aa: CASSLEAASYNEQFF

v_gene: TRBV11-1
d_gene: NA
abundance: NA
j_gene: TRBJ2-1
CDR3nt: TGTGCCAGCAGCTCGTACAGGGTAAATGAGCAGTTCTTC
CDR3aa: CASSSYRVNEQFF

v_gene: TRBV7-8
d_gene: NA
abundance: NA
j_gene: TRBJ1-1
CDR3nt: TGTGCCAGCAGCCCGCTTGTACAGAACACTGAAGCTTTCTTT
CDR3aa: CASSPLVQNTEAFF

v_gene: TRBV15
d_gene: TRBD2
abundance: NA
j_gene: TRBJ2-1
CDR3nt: TGTGCCACCAGCCCTCGGACTAGCGGGGCGGACAATGAGCAGTTCTTC
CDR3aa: CATSPRTSGADNEQFF

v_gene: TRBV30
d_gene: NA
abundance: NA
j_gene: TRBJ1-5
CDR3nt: TGTGCCTGGAGTCCTTCAGGGGTAACCCAGCATTTT
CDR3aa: CAWSPSGVTQHF

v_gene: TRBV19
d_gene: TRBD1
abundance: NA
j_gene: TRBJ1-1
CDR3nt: TGTGCCAGTAGCCCGATTGACAGGGTTGGGACTGAAGCTTTCTTT
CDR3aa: CASSPIDRVGTEAFF